The sequence of this TCR beta chain was determined in a study of blood T cells in healthy people across ages. Findings and caveats of the study: Possibly confounding the expanded clonotype changes was the fact that donor CMV status was unknown. Estimates drawn from one million T cells were deemed to understate diversity. Both higher diversity and more naive CD4+ cells marked long-lived donors when set against aged donors.

The CDR3 runs 15 residues. V was trimmed by 3 bases and J by 3 bases, leaving 11 bases between them. Germline-derived CDR1 and CDR2 are SGHVS and FNYEAQ. Then a second PCR, running roughly 7 to 11 cycles, was carried out with a sample-barcoded 5' primer and a J-beta primer mix. A template-switch adaptor containing 12 random nucleotides labeled each cDNA molecule. Each CDR3 protein is one row after TCRdb ran MiXCR on the 5' RACE reads. The sample consists of roughly 1,300,000 distinct CDR3 sequences, around 55% of them appearing once. As concerns this clonotype: Its cognate antigen is unknown.

This sequence was found in a man between 18 and 29 years old in good health. Input material: blood. This chain uses TRBV7-6 with TRBJ1-4; D is uncertain. This CDR3 reads CASSLGTNPNEKLFF. CDR3 DNA sequence: TGTGCCAGCAGCTTGGGCACCAATCCTAATGAAAAACTGTTTTTT.